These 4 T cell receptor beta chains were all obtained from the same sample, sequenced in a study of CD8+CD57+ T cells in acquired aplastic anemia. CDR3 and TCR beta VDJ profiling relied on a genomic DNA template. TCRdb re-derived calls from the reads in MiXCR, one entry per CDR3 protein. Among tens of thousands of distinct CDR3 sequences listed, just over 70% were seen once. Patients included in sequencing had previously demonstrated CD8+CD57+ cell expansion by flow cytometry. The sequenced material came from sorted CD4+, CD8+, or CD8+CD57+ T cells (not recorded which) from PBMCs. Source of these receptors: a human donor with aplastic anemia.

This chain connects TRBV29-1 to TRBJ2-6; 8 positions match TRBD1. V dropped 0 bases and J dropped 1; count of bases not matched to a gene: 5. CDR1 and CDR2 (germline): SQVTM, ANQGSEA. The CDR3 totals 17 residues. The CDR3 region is CSVEDLTGESGANVLTF. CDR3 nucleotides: TGCAGCGTTGAAGATTTGACAGGGGAATCTGGGGCCAACGTCCTGACTTTC.

The CDR3 DNA follows: TGTGCCACCAGTGACTCCAGACAGGGGGCCTCTGGCTACACCTTC. It is translated as CATSDSRQGASGYTF. V is TRBV24-1 and J is TRBJ1-2; 10 positions agree with TRBD1. The germline CDR1 and CDR2 sequences are KGHDR and SFDVKD. V gave up 4 bases and J gave up 7 bases; unmatched junction bases: 8. This CDR3 region has 15 residues.

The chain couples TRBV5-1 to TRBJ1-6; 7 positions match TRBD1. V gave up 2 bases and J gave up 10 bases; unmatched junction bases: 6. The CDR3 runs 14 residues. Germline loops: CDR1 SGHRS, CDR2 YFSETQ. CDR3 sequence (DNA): TGCGCCAGCAGCTTACAGGGGCAAGACTCACCCCTCCACTTT. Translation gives CASSLQGQDSPLHF.

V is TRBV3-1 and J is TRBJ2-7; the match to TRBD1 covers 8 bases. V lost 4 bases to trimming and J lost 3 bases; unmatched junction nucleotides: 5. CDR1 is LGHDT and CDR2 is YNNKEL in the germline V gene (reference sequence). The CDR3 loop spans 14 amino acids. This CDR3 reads CASSLGQGNYEQYF. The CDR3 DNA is TGTGCCAGCAGCCTCGGACAGGGCAACTACGAGCAGTACTTC.